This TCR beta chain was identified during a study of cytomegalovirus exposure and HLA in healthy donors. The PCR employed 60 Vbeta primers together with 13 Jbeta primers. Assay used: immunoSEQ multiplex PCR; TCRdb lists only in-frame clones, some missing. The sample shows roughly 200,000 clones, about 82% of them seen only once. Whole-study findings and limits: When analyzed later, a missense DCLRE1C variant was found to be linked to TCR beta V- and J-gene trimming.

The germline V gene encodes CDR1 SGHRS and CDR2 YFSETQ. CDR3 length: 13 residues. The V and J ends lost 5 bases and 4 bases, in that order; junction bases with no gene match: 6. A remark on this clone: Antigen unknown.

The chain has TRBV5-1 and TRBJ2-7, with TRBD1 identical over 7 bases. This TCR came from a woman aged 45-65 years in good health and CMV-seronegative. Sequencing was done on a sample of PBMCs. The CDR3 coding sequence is TGCGCCAGCAGTTGGGACAGTGGGTACGAGCAGTACTTC. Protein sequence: CASSWDSGYEQYF. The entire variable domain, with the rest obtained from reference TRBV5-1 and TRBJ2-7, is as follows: KAGVTQTPRYLIKTRGQQVTLSCSPISGHRSVSWYQQTPGQGLQFLFEYFSETQRNKGNFPGRFSGRQFSNSRSEMNVSTLELGDSALYLCASSWDSGYEQYFGPGTRLTVT.